A single sample gave rise to the 12 T cell receptor beta chains below, sequenced in a study of neurological immune-mediated disorders. One entry per CDR3 protein results from TCRdb running MiXCR on the 5' RACE reads. Of 15,000 to 20,000 distinct CDR3 sequences listed, approximately 6.8% are singletons. The sample was CD8+ T cells from blood. Source of these receptors: a woman aged 25-40 years with HTLV-1-associated myelopathy (HAM/TSP).

This clonotype was found many times. This sequence joins TRBV6-6 and TRBJ2-5; the D call may be TRBD1 or TRBD2 (5 bases each). Trimming pared 0 bases from V and 5 bases from J, leaving 16 bases between. CDR3 length: 16 amino acids. The V gene's germline CDR1 is MNHNY and CDR2 SVGAGI (reference sequence). CDR3: CASSYSIRGAVETQYF. The CDR3 DNA sequence: TGTGCCAGCAGTTACTCTATTCGGGGCGCAGTTGAGACCCAGTACTTC.

This clonotype was counted many times. The chain combines TRBV30 with TRBJ2-1; D is unresolved. V dropped 2 bases and J dropped 5 bases, with 4 bases sitting between them. The CDR3 consists of 11 residues. Germline V gene lookup returns CDR1 GTSNPN and CDR2 SVGIG (reference sequence). The CDR3 region has the DNA TGTGCCTGGAGTCCGGACAATGAGCAGTTCTTC. Translating gives CAWSPDNEQFF. Based on the CDR3 plus reference TRBV30 and TRBJ2-1, the full variable domain is SQTIHQWPATLVQPVGSPLSLECTVEGTSNPNLYWYRQAAGRGLQLLFYSVGIGQISSEVPQNLSASRPQDRQFILSSKKLLLSDSGFYLCAWSPDNEQFFGPGTRLTVL.

This clonotype was seen at least ten times. The V call is TRBV5-8, the J call TRBJ2-7; the D call may be TRBD1 or TRBD2 (6 bases each). Germline lookup yields CDR1 SGHTS and CDR2 YDEGEE. With 0 bases removed from V and 0 bases from J, the gap between germline ends came to 13 bases. There are 16 residues in the CDR3. The CDR3 protein is CASSLGYGGVSYEQYF. The DNA of the CDR3 is TGTGCCAGCAGCTTGGGGTACGGGGGCGTCTCCTACGAGCAGTACTTC.

This clonotype was counted at least ten times. The chain recombines TRBV10-3 with TRBJ1-1; D is perhaps TRBD1 (5 bases). The CDR3 length is 12 residues. CDR1 is ENHRY, CDR2 SYGVKD, per germline. V gave up 6 bases and J gave up 4 bases, with 9 bases separating them. The CDR3 DNA is TGTGCCATCAGCGGGGACGGCACTGAAGCTTTCTTT. It is translated as CAISGDGTEAFF.

This clonotype was seen many times. The genes are TRBV7-6 and TRBJ1-1, with D perhaps matching TRBD1 (6 bases). V was trimmed by 0 bases and J by 5 bases, leaving 13 bases between them. The CDR3 contains 15 residues. The germline gives CDR1 SGHVS, CDR2 FNYEAQ. This chain's CDR3 is CASSLAPGAGTEAFF. The DNA for the CDR3 is TGTGCCAGCAGCTTAGCCCCGGGGGCTGGGACTGAAGCTTTCTTT.

This clonotype was observed many times. The chain joins TRBV9 to TRBJ2-3; possible D gene TRBD1, 5 bases. Germline CDR1 reads SGDLS; CDR2 reads YYNGEE. V lost 4 bases, J lost 4 bases, and 19 bases lay in between. CDR3 length equals 16 residues. The CDR3 loop reads CASSTGHIPISDTQYF. CDR3 nucleotides: TGTGCCAGCAGCACCGGACACATCCCTATTTCAGATACGCAGTATTTT.

This clonotype was recorded at least ten times. This CDR3 is CASSKVAGTDEQYF. The CDR3 bases are TGTGCCAGCAGCAAAGTGGCAGGGACGGACGAGCAGTACTTC. J is TRBJ2-7 and V is TRBV21-1; the table names TRBD1, a call not compared with the DNA. TRBV21-1 is a pseudogene locus. The CDR3 sequence is 14 residues long.

With regard to this clonotype: The limits of the CDR3 on the DNA are not certain, so only TCRdb's listed CDR3 is given. J is TRBJ2-1 and V is TRBV7-9; the table names TRBD1, a call not compared with the DNA. The CDR3 has 22 residues if both end residues are counted. Germline lookup yields CDR1 SEHNR and CDR2 FQNEAQ (reference sequence). CDR3 in amino acids: CASSFYICSAWTGDTSYNEQFF.

In its sample, this clonotype was seen many times. The rearrangement links TRBV6-5 to TRBJ2-3; 16 nucleotides match TRBD2. Trimming cost V 5 bases and J 6 bases; bases outside gene matches: 8. CDR3 length: 17 residues. Germline V gene sequence: CDR1 MNHEY, CDR2 SVGAGI. CDR3 residues: CASSHTGTSGGADTQYF. The CDR3 DNA follows: TGTGCCAGCAGTCATACTGGGACTAGCGGGGGGGCGGATACGCAGTATTTT.

This clonotype has a count of ten or more. The chain combines TRBV19 with TRBJ2-1; D tentatively reads TRBD1 or TRBD2 (5 bases each). CDR3 size: 15 residues. CDR1 LNHDA and CDR2 SQIVND come from the germline V gene (reference sequence). The V and J ends lost 6 bases and 4 bases respectively, with 16 bases between them. CDR3 nucleotides: TGTGCCAGTAGCTCCTCTGGGACCGGATACAATGAGCAGTTCTTC. Translating it yields CASSSSGTGYNEQFF.

This clonotype was observed at least ten times. V is TRBV5-1 and J is TRBJ2-7; TRBD1 agrees at 7 bases. The CDR3 length is 13 residues. CDR1 is SGHRS and CDR2 is YFSETQ in the germline V gene. V gave up 0 bases and J gave up 7 bases; unmatched junction bases: 4. Written as DNA, the CDR3 is TGCGCCAGCAGCTTGGCGACAGGGAGTGAGCAGTACTTC. This codes for CASSLATGSEQYF.

This clonotype occurred many times. This chain uses TRBV7-9 with TRBJ2-3; 9 bases agree with TRBD2. The ends lost 2 bases at V and 3 bases at J; junction bases unmatched: 6. This CDR3 has 16 residues. Germline V gene lookup returns CDR1 SEHNR and CDR2 FQNEAQ (reference sequence). As DNA, the CDR3 is TGTGCCAGCAGCTTACCCTGGCGGGGGGGGACAGATACGCAGTATTTT. Protein sequence: CASSLPWRGGTDTQYF.